The TCR beta chain described here comes from a study of shared clonotypes between healthy human individuals. Study overall: Plates per donor: three CD4 naive, three CD4 memory, two CD8 naive, one CD8 memory.

Germline CDR1 is MGHRA and CDR2 is YSYEKL. This CDR3 is 15 amino acids long. As for this clone: Antigen specificity is unknown.

Study-wide points: Naive subsets, compared against memory subsets, generally had larger estimated richness values.

Every immunoSEQ plate was one replicate of a subset's evenly spread DNA. The protocol was immunoSEQ multiplex PCR, while the TCRdb copy is restricted to in-frame clones and leaves out a portion. This table has approximately 530,000 clones, around 95% appearing once. Sequenced input: naive CD4+ T cells sorted from blood. As for subset: CD45RA+ positively selected. The chain recombines TRBV4-1 with TRBJ2-5; 10 bases are shared with TRBD1. The last part of the DNA fits TRBJ2-7 better; the J call may be wrong. The receptor's source is a woman under 40 in good health. CDR3 DNA sequence: TGCGCCAGCAGCCAACTCGGGACAGGGGACTACGAGCAGTACTTC. Translated: CASSQLGTGDYEQYF.